The clone carrying this T cell receptor beta chain has just a few counts. The antigen remains unidentified. Alongside a J-beta primer mix, a sample-barcoded 5' primer served in a second PCR lasting 7 to 11 cycles. From the 5' RACE reads, TCRdb called clonotypes with MiXCR, one entry per CDR3 protein. The sample consists of around 1,700,000 distinct CDR3 sequences, about 28% of them appearing once. This sample is part of a study of blood T cells in healthy people across ages. The ends were cut back, 1 base at V and 2 bases at J, with 15 bases in the middle. Germline V gene lookup returns CDR1 DFQATT and CDR2 SNEGSKA (reference sequence). CDR3 length equals 16 residues. Collection of 8.5 to 10 milliliters of peripheral blood was performed for each donor. Study outcomes and limitations: A roughly linear age-dependent decrease characterized TCR beta diversity per million T cells. When set beside aged donors, long-lived donors presented more naive CD4+ cells and higher diversity.

The chain joins TRBV20-1 to TRBJ1-5, with D tentatively TRBD1 (6 bases). The source of this sequence is a woman aged 25 to 39 in good health. Sequenced material: blood. Here the CDR3 DNA reads TGCAGTGCTAGAGCTCAAGGGGGTGTGGGCAATCAGCCCCAGCATTTT. Translating gives CSARAQGGVGNQPQHF.